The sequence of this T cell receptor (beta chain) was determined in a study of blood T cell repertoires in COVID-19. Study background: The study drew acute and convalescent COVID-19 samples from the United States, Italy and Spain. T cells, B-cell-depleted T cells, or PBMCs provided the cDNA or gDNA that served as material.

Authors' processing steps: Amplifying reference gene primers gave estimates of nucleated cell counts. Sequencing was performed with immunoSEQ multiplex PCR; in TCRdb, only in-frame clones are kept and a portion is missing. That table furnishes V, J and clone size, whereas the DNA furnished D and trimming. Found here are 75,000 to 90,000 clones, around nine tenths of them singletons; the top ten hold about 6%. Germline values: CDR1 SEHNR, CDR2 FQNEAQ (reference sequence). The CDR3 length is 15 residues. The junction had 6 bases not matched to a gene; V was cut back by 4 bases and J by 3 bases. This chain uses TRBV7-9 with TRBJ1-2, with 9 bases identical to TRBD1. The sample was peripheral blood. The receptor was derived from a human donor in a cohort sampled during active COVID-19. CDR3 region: CASSSGTGSHYGYTF. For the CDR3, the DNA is TGTGCCAGCAGCTCCGGGACAGGGTCTCACTATGGCTACACCTTC.